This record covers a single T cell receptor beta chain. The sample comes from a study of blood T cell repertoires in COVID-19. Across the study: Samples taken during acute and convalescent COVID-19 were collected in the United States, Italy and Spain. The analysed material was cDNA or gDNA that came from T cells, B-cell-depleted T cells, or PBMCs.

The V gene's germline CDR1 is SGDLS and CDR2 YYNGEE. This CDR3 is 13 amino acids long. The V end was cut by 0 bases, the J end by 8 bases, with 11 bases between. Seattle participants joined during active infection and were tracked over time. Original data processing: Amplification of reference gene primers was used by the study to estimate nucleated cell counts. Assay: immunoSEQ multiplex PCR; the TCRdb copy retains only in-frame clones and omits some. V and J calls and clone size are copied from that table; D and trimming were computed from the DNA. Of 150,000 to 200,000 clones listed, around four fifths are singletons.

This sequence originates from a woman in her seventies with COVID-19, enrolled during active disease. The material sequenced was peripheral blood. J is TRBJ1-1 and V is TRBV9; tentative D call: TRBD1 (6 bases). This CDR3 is CASSVGHREEAFF. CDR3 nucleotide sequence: TGTGCCAGCAGCGTAGGTCACAGGGAAGAAGCTTTCTTT.